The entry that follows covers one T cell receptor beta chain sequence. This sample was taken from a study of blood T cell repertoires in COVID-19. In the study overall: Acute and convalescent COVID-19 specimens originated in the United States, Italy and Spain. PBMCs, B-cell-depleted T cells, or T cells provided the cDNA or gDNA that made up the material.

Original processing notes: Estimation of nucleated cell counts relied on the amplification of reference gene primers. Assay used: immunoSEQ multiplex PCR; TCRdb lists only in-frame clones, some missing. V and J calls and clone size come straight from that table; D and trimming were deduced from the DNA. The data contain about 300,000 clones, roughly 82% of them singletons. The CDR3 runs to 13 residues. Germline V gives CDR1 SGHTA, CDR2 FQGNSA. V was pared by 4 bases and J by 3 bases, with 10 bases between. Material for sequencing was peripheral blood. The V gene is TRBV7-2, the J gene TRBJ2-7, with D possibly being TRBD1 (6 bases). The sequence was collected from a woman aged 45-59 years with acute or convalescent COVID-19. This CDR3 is CASSSYRVYEQYF. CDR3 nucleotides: TGTGCCAGCAGCTCCTACAGGGTCTACGAGCAGTACTTC.